This entry lists 6 T cell receptor beta chains sequenced from one sample in a study of OX40 agonist ivuxolimab in advanced cancers. The data were produced by immunoSEQ multiplex PCR, yet TCRdb's version contains in-frame clones alone and is incomplete. The sample consists of around 57,000 clones, 82% of them appearing once. This specimen was CD4+ or CD8+ T cells sorted from blood, taken in a trial of the OX40 agonist ivuxolimab. The receptors come from an adult with an advanced solid tumor such as melanoma, head and neck, liver or kidney cancer.

The table lists this clone with a few counts. The V gene is TRBV6-5, the J gene TRBJ2-4, with 7 bases fitting TRBD2. The junction had 1 base not matched to a gene; V was cut back by 2 bases and J by 0 bases. The germline V gene encodes CDR1 MNHEY and CDR2 SVGAGI. This CDR3 is 15 amino acids long. DNA of the CDR3: TGTGCCAGCAGTTACGGGGGGGGAGCCAAAAACATTCAGTACTTC. Its protein product is CASSYGGGAKNIQYF.

The V call is TRBV2, the J call TRBJ2-1; TRBD2 matches 9 bases. The CDR3 runs 13 residues. The germline V gene encodes CDR1 SNHLY and CDR2 FYNNEI. Germline trimming cut 7 bases from V and 12 bases from J; bases unmatched to any gene: 10. CDR3 in DNA: TGTGCCAGCACCCCTGGCGGGAGGGCTGGGCAGTTCTTC. Encoded protein: CASTPGGRAGQFF.

V gene TRBV28 combines with J gene TRBJ2-1; no definite D call. The V and J ends lost 2 bases and 5 bases respectively, with 7 bases between them. Per germline, CDR1 MDHEN and CDR2 SYDVKM. The CDR3 runs to 13 residues. CDR3 loop: CASSLTTDNEQFF. The CDR3 DNA is TGTGCCAGCAGTTTAACTACCGACAATGAGCAGTTCTTC.

This clone was counted only a few times. The chain has TRBV14 and TRBJ1-2, with D uncertain. The V and J ends lost 0 bases and 5 bases respectively, with 10 bases between them. The CDR3 spans 14 residues. Germline CDR1 is SGHDN and CDR2 is FVKESK. In DNA, the CDR3 is TGTGCCAGCAGCCAAGATCCGATTGGGTATGGCTACACCTTC. Encoded protein: CASSQDPIGYGYTF. The full variable domain, in which reference TRBV14 and TRBJ1-2 provide the parts outside the CDR3, is EAGVTQFPSHSVIEKGQTVTLRCDPISGHDNLYWYRRVMGKEIKFLLHFVKESKQDESGMPNNRFLAERTGGTYSTLKVQPAELEDSGVYFCASSQDPIGYGYTFGSGTRLTVV.

The chain carries TRBV6-1 and TRBJ2-1; TRBD2 aligns across 13 bases. The V gene end was trimmed by 4 bases and the J gene end by 8 bases; junction bases not matched to a gene: 11. The CDR3 is made up of 17 amino acids. Germline V lookup: CDR1 MNHNS, CDR2 SASEGT. For the CDR3, the DNA is TGTGCCAGCAGTGCCACTACTAGCGGGAGGGGATTTGATGAGCAGTTCTTC. This gives the protein CASSATTSGRGFDEQFF.

This chain connects TRBV7-8 to TRBJ2-5; 8 bases match TRBD2. The DNA end is a closer match to TRBJ2-7, so the J assignment may be wrong. The germline V gene encodes CDR1 SGHVS and CDR2 FQNEAQ. This CDR3 spans 15 amino acids. The CDR3 is CASSLSGTRGYEQYF. The CDR3 bases are TGTGCCAGCAGCTTGTCCGGGACTAGGGGCTACGAGCAGTACTTC.